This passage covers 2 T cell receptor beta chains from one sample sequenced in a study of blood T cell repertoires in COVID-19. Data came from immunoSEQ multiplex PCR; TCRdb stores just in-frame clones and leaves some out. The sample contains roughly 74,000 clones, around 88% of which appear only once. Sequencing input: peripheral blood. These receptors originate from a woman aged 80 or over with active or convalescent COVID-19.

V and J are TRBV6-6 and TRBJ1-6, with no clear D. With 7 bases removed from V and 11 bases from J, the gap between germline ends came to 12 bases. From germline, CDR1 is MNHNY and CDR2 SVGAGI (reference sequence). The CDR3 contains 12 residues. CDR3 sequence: CASTDGGTPLHF. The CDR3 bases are TGTGCCAGCACCGATGGAGGGACACCCCTCCACTTT.

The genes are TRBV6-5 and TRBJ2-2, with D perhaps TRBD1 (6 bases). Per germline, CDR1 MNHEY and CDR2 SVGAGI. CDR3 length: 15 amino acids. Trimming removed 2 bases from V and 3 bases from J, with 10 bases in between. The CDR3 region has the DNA TGTGCCAGCAGTTACGGGGCAGGGGACACCGGGGAGCTGTTTTTT. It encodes CASSYGAGDTGELFF.